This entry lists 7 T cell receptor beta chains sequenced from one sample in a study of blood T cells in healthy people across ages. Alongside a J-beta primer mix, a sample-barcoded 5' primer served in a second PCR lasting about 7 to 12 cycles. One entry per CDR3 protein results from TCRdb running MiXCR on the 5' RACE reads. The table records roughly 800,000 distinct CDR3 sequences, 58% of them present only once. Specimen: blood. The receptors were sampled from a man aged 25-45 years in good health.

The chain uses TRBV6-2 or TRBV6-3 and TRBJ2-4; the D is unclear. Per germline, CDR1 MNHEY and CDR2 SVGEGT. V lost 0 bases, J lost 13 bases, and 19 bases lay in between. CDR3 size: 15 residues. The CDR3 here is CASSYSTAPSLSQYF. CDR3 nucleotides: TGTGCCAGCAGTTACTCCACGGCCCCATCTCTCTCCCAGTACTTC.

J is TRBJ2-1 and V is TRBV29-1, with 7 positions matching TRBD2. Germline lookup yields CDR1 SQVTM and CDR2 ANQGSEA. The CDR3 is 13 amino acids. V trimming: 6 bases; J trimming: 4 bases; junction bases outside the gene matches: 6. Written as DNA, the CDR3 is TGCAGCGTCGGGACTACGCCTTACAATGAGCAGTTCTTC. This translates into CSVGTTPYNEQFF.

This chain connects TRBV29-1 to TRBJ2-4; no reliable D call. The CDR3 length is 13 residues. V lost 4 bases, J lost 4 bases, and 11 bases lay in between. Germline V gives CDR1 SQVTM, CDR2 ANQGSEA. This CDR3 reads CSVASEIKNIQYF. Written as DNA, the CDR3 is TGCAGCGTTGCTTCAGAGATTAAAAACATTCAGTACTTC.

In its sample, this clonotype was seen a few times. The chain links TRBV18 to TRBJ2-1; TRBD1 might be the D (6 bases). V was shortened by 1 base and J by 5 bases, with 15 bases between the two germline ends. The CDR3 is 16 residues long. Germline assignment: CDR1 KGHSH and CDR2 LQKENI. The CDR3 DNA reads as TGTGCCAGCTCACCACTGGGAGCAGGGGTGAACAATGAGCAGTTCTTC. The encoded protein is CASSPLGAGVNNEQFF. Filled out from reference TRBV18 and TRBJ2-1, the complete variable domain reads NAGVMQNPRHLVRRRGQEARLRCSPMKGHSHVYWYRQLPEEGLKFMVYLQKENIIDESGMPKERFSAEFPKEGPSILRIQQVVRGDSAAYFCASSPLGAGVNNEQFFGPGTRLTVL.

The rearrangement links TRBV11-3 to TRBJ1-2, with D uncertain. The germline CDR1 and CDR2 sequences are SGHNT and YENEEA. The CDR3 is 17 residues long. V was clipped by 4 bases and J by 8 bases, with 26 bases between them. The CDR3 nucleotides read TGTGCCAGCAGCTGTAAACCGAAAAACGGCAGAGGAGAAGGCTACACCTTC. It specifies CASSCKPKNGRGEGYTF.

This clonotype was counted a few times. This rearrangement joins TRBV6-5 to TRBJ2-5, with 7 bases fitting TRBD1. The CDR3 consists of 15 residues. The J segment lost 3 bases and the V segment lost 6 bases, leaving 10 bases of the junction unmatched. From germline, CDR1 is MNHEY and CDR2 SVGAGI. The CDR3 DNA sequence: TGTGCCAGCAGCCATCGACAGGGCAATAAAGAGACCCAGTACTTC. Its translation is CASSHRQGNKETQYF.

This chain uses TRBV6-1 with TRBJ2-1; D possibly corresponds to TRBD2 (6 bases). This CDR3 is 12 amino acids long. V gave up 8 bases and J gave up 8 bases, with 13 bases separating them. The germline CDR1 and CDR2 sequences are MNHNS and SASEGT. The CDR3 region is CASRREPHEQFF. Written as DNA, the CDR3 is TGTGCCAGCCGACGGGAGCCCCATGAGCAGTTCTTC.